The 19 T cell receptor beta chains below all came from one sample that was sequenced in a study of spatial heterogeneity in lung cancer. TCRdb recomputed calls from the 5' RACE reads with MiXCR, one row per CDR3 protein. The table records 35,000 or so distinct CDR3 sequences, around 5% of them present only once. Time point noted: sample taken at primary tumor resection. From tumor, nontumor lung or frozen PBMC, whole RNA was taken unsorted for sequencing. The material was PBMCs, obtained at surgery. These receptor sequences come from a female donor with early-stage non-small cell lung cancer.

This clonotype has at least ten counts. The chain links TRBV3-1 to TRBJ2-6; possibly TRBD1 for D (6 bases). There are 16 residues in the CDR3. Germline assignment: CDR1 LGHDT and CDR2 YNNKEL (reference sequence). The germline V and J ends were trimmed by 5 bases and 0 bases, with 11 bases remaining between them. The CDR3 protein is CASSLRTASGANVLTF. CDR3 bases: TGTGCCAGCAGCTTAAGGACAGCCTCTGGGGCCAACGTCCTGACTTTC.

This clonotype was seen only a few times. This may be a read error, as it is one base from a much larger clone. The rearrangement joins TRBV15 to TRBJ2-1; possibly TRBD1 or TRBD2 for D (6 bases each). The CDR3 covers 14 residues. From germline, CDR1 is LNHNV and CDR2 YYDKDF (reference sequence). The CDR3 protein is CVTSRGLSYNEQFF. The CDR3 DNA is TGTGTCACCAGCAGGGGACTTTCGTACAATGAGCAGTTCTTC.

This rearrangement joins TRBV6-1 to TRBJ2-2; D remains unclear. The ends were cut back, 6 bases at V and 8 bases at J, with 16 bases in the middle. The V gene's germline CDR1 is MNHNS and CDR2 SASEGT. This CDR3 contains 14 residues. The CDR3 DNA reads TGTGCCAGCAGCCCCCGGGCCGAGCAGGGGGAGCTGTTTTTT. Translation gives CASSPRAEQGELFF.

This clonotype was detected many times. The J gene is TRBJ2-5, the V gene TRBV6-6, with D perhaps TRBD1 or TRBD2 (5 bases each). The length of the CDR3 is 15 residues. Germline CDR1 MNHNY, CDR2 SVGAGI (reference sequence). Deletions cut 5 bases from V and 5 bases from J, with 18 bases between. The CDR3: CASSNPGTLGETQYF. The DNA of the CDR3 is TGTGCCAGCAGTAACCCTGGGACCCTTGGGGAGACCCAGTACTTC.

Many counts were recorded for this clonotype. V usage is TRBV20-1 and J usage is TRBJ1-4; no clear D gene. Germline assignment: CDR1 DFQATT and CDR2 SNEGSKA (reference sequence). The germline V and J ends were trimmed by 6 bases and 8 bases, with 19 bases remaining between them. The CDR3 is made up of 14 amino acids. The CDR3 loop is CSAAIGTLAEKLFF. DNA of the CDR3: TGCAGTGCGGCAATTGGCACTCTCGCCGAAAAACTGTTTTTT.

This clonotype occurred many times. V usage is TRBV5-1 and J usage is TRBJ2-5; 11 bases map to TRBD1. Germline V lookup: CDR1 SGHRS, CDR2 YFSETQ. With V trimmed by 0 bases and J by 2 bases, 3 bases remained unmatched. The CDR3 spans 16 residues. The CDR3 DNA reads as TGCGCCAGCAGCTTGGCTGGGACAGGGGGTCAAGAGACCCAGTACTTC. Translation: CASSLAGTGGQETQYF.

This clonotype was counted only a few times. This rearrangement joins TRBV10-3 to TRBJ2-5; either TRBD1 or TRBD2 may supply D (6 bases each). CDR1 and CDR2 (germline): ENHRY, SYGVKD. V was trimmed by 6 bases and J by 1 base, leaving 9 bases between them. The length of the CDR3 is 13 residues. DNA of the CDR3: TGTGCCATCAGGAGGGGGGTCCAAGAGACCCAGTACTTC. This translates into CAIRRGVQETQYF.

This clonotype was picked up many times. The CDR3 coding sequence is TGTGCCAGCAGCCAAGATCCCAATTCCGGAACTGAAGCTTTCTTT. Its translation is CASSQDPNSGTEAFF. J is TRBJ1-1 and V is TRBV4-2; no definite D call. This CDR3 is built from 15 residues. Trimming pared 0 bases from V and 5 bases from J, leaving 13 bases between. Germline V lookup: CDR1 LGHNA, CDR2 YNFKEQ.

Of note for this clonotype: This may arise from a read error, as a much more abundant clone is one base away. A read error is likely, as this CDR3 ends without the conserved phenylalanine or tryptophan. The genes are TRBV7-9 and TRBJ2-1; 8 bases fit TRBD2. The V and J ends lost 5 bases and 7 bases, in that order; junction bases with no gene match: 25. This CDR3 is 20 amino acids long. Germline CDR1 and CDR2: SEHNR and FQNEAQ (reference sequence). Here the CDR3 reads CASSLGRVSAQRGLKNEQFS. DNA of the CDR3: TGTGCCAGCAGCCTCGGGAGAGTTAGCGCCCAGCGGGGGCTAAAAAATGAGCAGTTCTCC.

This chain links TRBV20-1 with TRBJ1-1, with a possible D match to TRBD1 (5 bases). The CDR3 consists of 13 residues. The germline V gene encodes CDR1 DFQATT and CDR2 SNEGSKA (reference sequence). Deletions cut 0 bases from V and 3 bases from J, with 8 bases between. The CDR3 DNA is TGCAGTGCTAGAGATGGGGGGGACACTGAAGCTTTCTTT. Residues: CSARDGGDTEAFF.

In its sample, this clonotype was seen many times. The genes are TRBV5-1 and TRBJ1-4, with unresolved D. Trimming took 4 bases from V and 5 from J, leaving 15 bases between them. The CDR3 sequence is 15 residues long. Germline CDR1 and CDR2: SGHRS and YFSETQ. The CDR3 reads CASSPKARENEKLFF. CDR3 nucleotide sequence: TGCGCCAGCAGCCCCAAGGCCCGGGAGAATGAAAAACTGTTTTTT.

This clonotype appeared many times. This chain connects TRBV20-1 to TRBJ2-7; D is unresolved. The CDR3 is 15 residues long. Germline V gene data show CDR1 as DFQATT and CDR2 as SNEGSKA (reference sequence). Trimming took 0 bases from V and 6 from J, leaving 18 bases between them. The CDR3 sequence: CSARDGRSVVFEQYF. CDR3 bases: TGCAGTGCTAGAGATGGACGGTCCGTGGTATTCGAGCAGTACTTC.

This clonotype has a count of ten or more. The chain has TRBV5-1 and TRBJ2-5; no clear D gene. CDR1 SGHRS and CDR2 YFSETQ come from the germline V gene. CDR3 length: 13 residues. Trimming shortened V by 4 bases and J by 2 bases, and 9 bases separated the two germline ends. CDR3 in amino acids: CASSGQSQETQYF. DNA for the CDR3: TGCGCCAGCAGCGGGCAGAGTCAAGAGACCCAGTACTTC.

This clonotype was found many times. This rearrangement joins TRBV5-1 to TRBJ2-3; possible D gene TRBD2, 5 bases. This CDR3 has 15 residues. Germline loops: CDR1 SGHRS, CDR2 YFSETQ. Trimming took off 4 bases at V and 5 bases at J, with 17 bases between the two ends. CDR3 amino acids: CASSPPSGDGDTQYF. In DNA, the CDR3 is TGCGCCAGCAGCCCTCCTTCCGGGGATGGAGATACGCAGTATTTT.

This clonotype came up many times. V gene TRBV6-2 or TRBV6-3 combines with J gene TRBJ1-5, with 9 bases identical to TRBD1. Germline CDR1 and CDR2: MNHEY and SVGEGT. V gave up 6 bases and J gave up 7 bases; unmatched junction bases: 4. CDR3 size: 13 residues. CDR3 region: CASRRTGEQPQHF. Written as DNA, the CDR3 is TGTGCCAGCAGAAGGACAGGGGAACAGCCCCAGCATTTT.

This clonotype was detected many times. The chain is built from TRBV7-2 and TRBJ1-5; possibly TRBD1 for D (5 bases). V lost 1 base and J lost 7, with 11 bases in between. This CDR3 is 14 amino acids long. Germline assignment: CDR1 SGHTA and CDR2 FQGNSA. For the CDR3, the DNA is TGTGCCAGCAGCTTAGGGGGTAGGGGACAGCCCCAGCATTTT. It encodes CASSLGGRGQPQHF. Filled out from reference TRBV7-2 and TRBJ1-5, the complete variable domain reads GAGVSQSPSNKVTEKGKDVELRCDPISGHTALYWYRQSLGQGLEFLIYFQGNSAPDKSGLPSDRFSAERTGGSVSTLTIQRTQQEDSAVYLCASSLGGRGQPQHFGDGTRLSIL.

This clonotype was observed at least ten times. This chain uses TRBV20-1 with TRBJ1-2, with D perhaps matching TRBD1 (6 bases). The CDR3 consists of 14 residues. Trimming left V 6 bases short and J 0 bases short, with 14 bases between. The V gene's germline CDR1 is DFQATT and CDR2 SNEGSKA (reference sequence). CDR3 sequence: CSATGTKANYGYTF. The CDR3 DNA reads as TGCAGTGCAACCGGGACAAAAGCTAACTATGGCTACACCTTC.

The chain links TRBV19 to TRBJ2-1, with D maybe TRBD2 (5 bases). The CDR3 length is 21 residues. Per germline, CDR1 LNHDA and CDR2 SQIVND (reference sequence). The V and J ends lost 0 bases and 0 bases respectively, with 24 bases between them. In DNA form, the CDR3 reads TGTGCCAGTAGTATAGATCTAGAGACTATAGGGCTCTACAGCTCCTACAATGAGCAGTTCTTC. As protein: CASSIDLETIGLYSSYNEQFF.

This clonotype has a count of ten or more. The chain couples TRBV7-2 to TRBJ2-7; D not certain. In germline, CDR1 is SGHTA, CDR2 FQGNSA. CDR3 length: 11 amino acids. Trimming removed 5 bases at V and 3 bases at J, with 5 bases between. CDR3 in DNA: TGTGCCAGCAGCCCGTACTACGAGCAGTACTTC. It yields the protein CASSPYYEQYF. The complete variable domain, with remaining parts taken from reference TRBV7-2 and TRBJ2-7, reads GAGVSQSPSNKVTEKGKDVELRCDPISGHTALYWYRQSLGQGLEFLIYFQGNSAPDKSGLPSDRFSAERTGGSVSTLTIQRTQQEDSAVYLCASSPYYEQYFGPGTRLTVT.